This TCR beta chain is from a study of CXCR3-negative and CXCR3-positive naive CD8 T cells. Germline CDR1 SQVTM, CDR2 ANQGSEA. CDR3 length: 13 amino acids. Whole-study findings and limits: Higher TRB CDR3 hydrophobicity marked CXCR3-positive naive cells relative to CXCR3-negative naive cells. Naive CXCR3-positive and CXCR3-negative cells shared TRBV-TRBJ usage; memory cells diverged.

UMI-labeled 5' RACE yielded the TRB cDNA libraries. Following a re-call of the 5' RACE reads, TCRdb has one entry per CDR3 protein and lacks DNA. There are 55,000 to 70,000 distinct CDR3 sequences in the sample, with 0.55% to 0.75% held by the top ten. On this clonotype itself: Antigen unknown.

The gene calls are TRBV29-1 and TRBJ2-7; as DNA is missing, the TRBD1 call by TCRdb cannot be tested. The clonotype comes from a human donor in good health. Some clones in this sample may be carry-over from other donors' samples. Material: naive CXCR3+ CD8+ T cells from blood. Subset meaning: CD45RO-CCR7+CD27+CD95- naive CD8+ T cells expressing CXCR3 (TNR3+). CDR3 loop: CSVRTAETYEQYF.